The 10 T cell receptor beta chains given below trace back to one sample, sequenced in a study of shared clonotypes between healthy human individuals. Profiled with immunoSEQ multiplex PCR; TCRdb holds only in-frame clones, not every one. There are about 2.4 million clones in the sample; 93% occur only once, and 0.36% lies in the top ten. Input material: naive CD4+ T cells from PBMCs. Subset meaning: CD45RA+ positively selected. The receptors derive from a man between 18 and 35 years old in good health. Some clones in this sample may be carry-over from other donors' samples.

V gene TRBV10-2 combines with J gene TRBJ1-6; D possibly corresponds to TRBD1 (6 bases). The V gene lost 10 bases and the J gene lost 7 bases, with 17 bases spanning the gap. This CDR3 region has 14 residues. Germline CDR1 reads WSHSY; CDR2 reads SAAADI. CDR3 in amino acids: CATSDRTNNSPLHF. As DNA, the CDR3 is TGCGCCACTTCGGACAGAACCAACAATTCACCCCTCCACTTT.

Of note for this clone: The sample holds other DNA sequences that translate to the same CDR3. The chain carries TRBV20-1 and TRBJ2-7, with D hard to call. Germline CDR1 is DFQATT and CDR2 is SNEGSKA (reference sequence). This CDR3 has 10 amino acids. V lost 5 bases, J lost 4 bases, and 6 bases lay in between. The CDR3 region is CSARRYEQYF. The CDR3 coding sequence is TGCAGTGCTCGTAGGTACGAGCAGTACTTC.

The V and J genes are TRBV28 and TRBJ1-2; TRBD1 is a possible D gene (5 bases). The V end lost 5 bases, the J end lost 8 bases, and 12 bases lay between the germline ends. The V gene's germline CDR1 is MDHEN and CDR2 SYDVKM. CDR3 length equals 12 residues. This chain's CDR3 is CASSTERDGYTF. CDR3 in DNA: TGTGCCAGCAGTACCGAGAGGGACGGCTACACCTTC.

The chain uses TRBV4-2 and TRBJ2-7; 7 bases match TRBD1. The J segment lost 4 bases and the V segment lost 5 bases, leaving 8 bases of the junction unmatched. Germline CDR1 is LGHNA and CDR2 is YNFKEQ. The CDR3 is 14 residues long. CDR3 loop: CASSSRDRAYEQYF. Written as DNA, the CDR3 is TGTGCCAGCAGCTCCCGGGACAGAGCTTACGAGCAGTACTTC.

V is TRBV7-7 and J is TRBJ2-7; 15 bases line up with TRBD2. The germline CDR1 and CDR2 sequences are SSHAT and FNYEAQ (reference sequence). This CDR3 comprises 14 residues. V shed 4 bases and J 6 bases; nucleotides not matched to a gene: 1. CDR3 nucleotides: TGTGCCAGCAGCTCGGGACTAGCGGGAGGCGAGCAGTACTTC. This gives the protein CASSSGLAGGEQYF.

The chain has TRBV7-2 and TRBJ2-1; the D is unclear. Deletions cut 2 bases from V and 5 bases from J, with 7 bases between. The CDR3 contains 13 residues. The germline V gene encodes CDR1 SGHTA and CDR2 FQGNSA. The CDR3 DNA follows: TGTGCCAGCAGCTTATTTTCGGACAATGAGCAGTTCTTC. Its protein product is CASSLFSDNEQFF.

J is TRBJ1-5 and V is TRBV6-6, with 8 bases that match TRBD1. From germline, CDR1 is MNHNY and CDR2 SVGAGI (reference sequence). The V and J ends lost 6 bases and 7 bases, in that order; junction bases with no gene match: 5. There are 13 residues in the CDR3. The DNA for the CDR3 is TGTGCCAGCAGCCAGGGGGCTGGCCAGCCCCAGCATTTT. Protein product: CASSQGAGQPQHF.

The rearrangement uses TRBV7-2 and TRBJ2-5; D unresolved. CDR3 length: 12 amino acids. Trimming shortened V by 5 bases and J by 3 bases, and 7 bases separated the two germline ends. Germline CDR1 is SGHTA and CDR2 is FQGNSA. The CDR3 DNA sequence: TGTGCCAGCAGCCGACCAAAAGAGACCCAGTACTTC. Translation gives CASSRPKETQYF.

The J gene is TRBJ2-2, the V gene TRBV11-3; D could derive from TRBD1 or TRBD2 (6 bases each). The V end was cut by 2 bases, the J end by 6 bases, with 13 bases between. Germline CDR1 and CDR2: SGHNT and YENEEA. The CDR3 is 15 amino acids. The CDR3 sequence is CASSLSRGGPGELFF. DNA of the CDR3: TGTGCCAGCAGCTTAAGTCGAGGGGGGCCCGGGGAGCTGTTTTTT.

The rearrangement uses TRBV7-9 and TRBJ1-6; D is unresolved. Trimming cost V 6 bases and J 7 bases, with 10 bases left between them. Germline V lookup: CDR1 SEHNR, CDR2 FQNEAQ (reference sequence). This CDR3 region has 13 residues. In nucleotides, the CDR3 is TGTGCCAGCAGGGGGAATCTCAATTCACCCCTCCACTTT. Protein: CASRGNLNSPLHF.